The 20 T cell receptor beta chains below come from one sample, sequenced in a study of T cell repertoires in cytomegalovirus infection. These receptors have no known antigen. Using its own MiXCR run on the reads, TCRdb lists one record per CDR3 protein. The sample carries some 800,000 distinct CDR3 sequences, 25% to 30% recorded once. The material sequenced was cultured CD8+ T cells from PBMCs, taken from culture after CMV antigen stimulation. The origin of the receptors is a human donor in good health (CMV status not recorded). Some clones in this sample may be carry-over from other donors' samples.

This clonotype was seen only a few times. V usage is TRBV6-2 or TRBV6-3 and J usage is TRBJ2-3; 9 positions agree with TRBD2. The CDR3 covers 18 residues. V lost 0 bases and J lost 2; bases outside the gene matches: 9. Germline CDR1 reads MNHEY; CDR2 reads SVGEGT. The DNA for the CDR3 is TGTGCCAGCAGTTACTCGAGGGATAGCGGGGGCCCCACAGATACGCAGTATTTT. This translates into CASSYSRDSGGPTDTQYF.

This clonotype was observed once. CDR3 protein: CASSLWTSGGLTDTQYF. DNA of the CDR3: TGTGCCAGCAGTTTATGGACTAGCGGGGGCCTCACAGATACGCAGTATTTT. V is TRBV27 and J is TRBJ2-3; 13 bases fit TRBD2. The CDR3 has 17 amino acids. CDR1 and CDR2 from the germline V gene are MNHEY and SMNVEV (reference sequence). V shed 1 base and J 2 bases; nucleotides not matched to a gene: 3.

V usage is TRBV6-1 and J usage is TRBJ2-7; 11 bases map to TRBD2. The length of the CDR3 is 15 residues. Per the germline V gene, CDR1 is MNHNS and CDR2 is SASEGT. The trim removed 7 bases at V and 1 base at J, leaving 6 bases unmatched. The CDR3 DNA is TGTGCCAGCATTGGGGGACTAGCGGTATCCTACGAGCAGTACGTC. This gives the protein CASIGGLAVSYEQYV.

This clonotype was observed a handful of times. The chain has TRBV6-6 and TRBJ2-1; a possible D gene is TRBD1 (5 bases). V shed 0 bases and J shed 7 bases, with 10 bases lying between them. CDR3 length: 14 residues. Germline assignment: CDR1 MNHNY and CDR2 SVGAGI (reference sequence). CDR3 bases: TGTGCCAGCAGTTACTCGCAGGGAAGGAATGAGCAGTTCTTC. Translating it yields CASSYSQGRNEQFF.

CDR3 in amino acids: CASSQDPGPPDTQYF. The CDR3 DNA sequence: TGCGCCAGCAGCCAAGACCCAGGTCCCCCAGATACGCAGTATTTT. The chain links TRBV4-1 to TRBJ2-3; unclear D gene. CDR3 length: 15 residues. Trimming left V 0 bases short and J 4 bases short, with 11 bases between. Germline CDR1 MGHRA, CDR2 YSYEKL.

This clonotype was observed a handful of times. The chain employs TRBV28 and TRBJ1-3, with 7 bases lining up with TRBD1. Germline CDR1 and CDR2: MDHEN and SYDVKM. J gave up 11 bases and V 3 bases, and 16 bases lay outside the gene matches. CDR3 size: 16 residues. The CDR3 nucleotides are TGTGCCAGCAGTTTCCAGGGGGTCTCCTTGGGTTTACCCATATATTTT. Translating it yields CASSFQGVSLGLPIYF.

This clonotype was recorded many times. The chain links TRBV6-1 to TRBJ1-5; no firm D call. Germline CDR1 MNHNS, CDR2 SASEGT. Between the trimmed V and J ends, which lost 4 bases and 6 bases, there was a span of 10 bases. The CDR3 totals 13 residues. CDR3 DNA sequence: TGTGCCAGCAGTGCTGACTGGAGTCAGCCCCAGCATTTT. Amino acids: CASSADWSQPQHF.

This clonotype occurred many times. The chain couples TRBV7-3 to TRBJ2-2, with D possibly TRBD2 on 6 matching bases. Germline CDR1 SGHTA, CDR2 FQGTGA. Trimming pared 5 bases from V and 3 bases from J, leaving 16 bases between. CDR3 length: 16 amino acids. The CDR3 bases are TGTGCCAGCAGCCCCGGGGGAGGCCCGTACACCGGGGAGCTGTTTTTT. Amino acids: CASSPGGGPYTGELFF.

The chain combines TRBV10-3 with TRBJ2-7; 9 bases map to TRBD1. Trimming removed 6 bases from V and 1 base from J; junction bases left unmatched: 4. Germline V CDR1 and CDR2: ENHRY, SYGVKD. The CDR3 has 14 residues. CDR3 sequence reads: CAIRGQGTSYEQYF. The DNA for the CDR3 is TGTGCCATCAGAGGACAGGGGACGTCCTACGAGCAGTACTTC.

This clonotype was seen more than once but under ten times. The chain employs TRBV2 and TRBJ1-2; D not certain. V lost 2 bases and J 3 bases, leaving 7 bases between the germline ends. Germline V gene sequence: CDR1 SNHLY, CDR2 FYNNEI. This CDR3 spans 13 amino acids. DNA of the CDR3: TGTGCCAGCAGTGAAAGGGATGACTATGGCTACACCTTC. Encoded protein: CASSERDDYGYTF.

The chain employs TRBV7-6 and TRBJ1-3; tentatively, D is TRBD1 (6 bases). CDR1 is SGHVS, CDR2 FNYEAQ, per germline. This CDR3 comprises 15 residues. Trimming left V 3 bases short and J 3 bases short, with 12 bases between. The CDR3 region is CASSLGGPVGNTIYF. CDR3 nucleotide sequence: TGTGCCAGCAGCTTGGGGGGGCCGGTTGGAAACACCATATATTTT.

A remark on this clonotype: One base away lies a much larger clone, so this may be a sequencing read error. The chain uses TRBV7-9 and TRBJ2-1; D perhaps matches TRBD2 (5 bases). The germline V gene encodes CDR1 SEHNR and CDR2 FQNEAQ (reference sequence). This CDR3 contains 13 residues. CDR3 residues: CTSSLPLDNEQFF. CDR3 coding DNA: TGTACCAGCAGCTTACCACTAGACAATGAGCAGTTCTTC.

This rearrangement joins TRBV6-1 to TRBJ1-2; TRBD1 is a possible D gene (5 bases). This CDR3 region has 13 residues. The ends were cut back, 3 bases at V and 7 bases at J, with 12 bases in the middle. Germline V CDR1 and CDR2: MNHNS, SASEGT. CDR3 in DNA: TGTGCCAGCAGTGACGCTACAAGGGGTGGCTACACCTTC. Its translation: CASSDATRGGYTF.

Concerning this clonotype itself: A much larger clone differs from this one at a single base, so this may be a read error. The chain joins TRBV5-6 to TRBJ2-2; D perhaps matches TRBD2 (5 bases). This CDR3 has 12 residues. Germline CDR1 SGHDT, CDR2 YYEEEE. V lost 6 bases and J 6 bases, leaving 9 bases between the germline ends. The CDR3 here is CASTIGAGELFF. CDR3 in DNA: TGTGCCAGCACCATCGGGGCCGGGGAGCTGTTTTTT.

The chain uses TRBV9 and TRBJ2-5; maybe TRBD2 (7 bases). The CDR3 is 15 residues long. Trimming stripped 4 bases from V and 5 bases from J, with 18 bases between. CDR1 and CDR2 (germline): SGDLS, YYNGEE. The CDR3 DNA is TGTGCCAGCAGCCCCCAGGCGGGGGCGCGGGAGACCCAGTACTTC. Encoded protein: CASSPQAGARETQYF.

This chain joins TRBV7-6 and TRBJ2-7, with 8 bases aligning to TRBD1. The V gene end was trimmed by 5 bases and the J gene end by 2 bases; junction bases not matched to a gene: 5. The CDR3 runs to 14 residues. Per germline, CDR1 SGHVS and CDR2 FNYEAQ. DNA of the CDR3: TGTGCCAGCAGCATGGGACAGGCGGCCTACGAGCAGTACGTC. Translating it yields CASSMGQAAYEQYV.

This chain uses TRBV4-1 with TRBJ2-7; D is tentatively TRBD1 or TRBD2 (5 bases each). Germline V gene lookup returns CDR1 MGHRA and CDR2 YSYEKL. Trimming removed 4 bases at V and 7 bases at J, with 11 bases between. This CDR3 region has 12 residues. In DNA, the CDR3 is TGCGCCAGCAGCCCCGGGACGAGAGAGCAGTACTTC. Translating gives CASSPGTREQYF.

V and J are TRBV7-6 and TRBJ2-5; TRBD2 agrees at 7 bases. Germline CDR1 reads SGHVS; CDR2 reads FNYEAQ. CDR3 length equals 16 residues. V trimming: 7 bases; J trimming: 0 bases; junction bases outside the gene matches: 11. As DNA, the CDR3 is TGTGCCAGCATCCCCTTCAGGGAGGGATACCAAGAGACCCAGTACTTC. It translates to CASIPFREGYQETQYF.

CDR3 loop: CASSLDPGYSYEQYF. In DNA form, the CDR3 reads TGTGCCAGCAGCTTAGATCCGGGGTACTCCTACGAGCAGTACTTC. The chain couples TRBV7-2 to TRBJ2-7; a weak D match, TRBD2 (5 bases). CDR3 length: 15 residues. Trimming removed 1 base from V and 0 bases from J, with 10 bases in between. Germline V CDR1 and CDR2: SGHTA, FQGNSA.

This clonotype occurred many times. The V and J genes are TRBV12-3 or TRBV12-4 and TRBJ2-1; 9 bases fit TRBD2. CDR3 length equals 16 residues. V gave up 1 base and J gave up 7 bases; unmatched junction bases: 8. The CDR3 is CASSLEASGVGNEQFF. The CDR3 nucleotides are TGTGCCAGCAGTTTAGAGGCTAGCGGGGTCGGAAATGAGCAGTTCTTC.